These T cell receptor beta chains were read from a single sample in a study of radiotherapy plus CTLA-4 blockade in lung cancer. Sequencing used immunoSEQ multiplex PCR; TCRdb keeps in-frame clones, though not all of them. This sample has tens of thousands of clones, with over 55% found just once. Specimen: peripheral blood, collected from a patient treated with radiotherapy plus ipilimumab. These receptors all come from a human donor with non-small cell lung cancer who had a partial response to radiotherapy plus ipilimumab. The CDR3 runs from the conserved cysteine through the conserved F or W. D genes are given only for firm matches. Not all rows give a size; the values are once, few, many and, for expanded clones, a class.

v_call	j_call	d_call	clone_size	cdr3_nt	cdr3_aa
TRBV9	TRBJ2-1	TRBD2	-	TGTGCCAGCAGCGTAGGCACTAGCGGGGGATCCTACAATGAGCAGTTCTTC	CASSVGTSGGSYNEQFF
TRBV29-1	TRBJ2-7	TRBD2	-	TGCAGCGTTGAGGGACTAGCGGAGGGGGCACTCTCCTACGAGCAGTACTTC	CSVEGLAEGALSYEQYF
TRBV6-5	TRBJ1-2	-	few	TGTGCCAGCAGTGCGGGCCACTATGGCTACACCTTC	CASSAGHYGYTF
TRBV11-2	TRBJ1-2	-	-	TGTGCCAGCAGCTTCCATGAGAGATACTATGGCTACACCTTC	CASSFHERYYGYTF
TRBV6-1	TRBJ1-5	-	many	TGTGCCAGCAGGGAGGCCTCACAGCCCCAGCATTTT	CASREASQPQHF
TRBV7-9	TRBJ2-7	TRBD2	-	TGTGCCAGCAGCTTCACGGGGGGGGCCTCCTACGAGCAGTACTTC	CASSFTGGASYEQYF
TRBV2	TRBJ2-2	TRBD1	many	TGTGCCAGCAGGGTTGACAGGGGGATCACCGGGGAGCTGTTTTTT	CASRVDRGITGELFF
TRBV6-5	TRBJ2-3	-	-	TGTGCCAGCAATCCGGGGGAAGCCGCAGATACGCAGTATTTT	CASNPGEAADTQYF
TRBV15	TRBJ2-5	-	-	TGTGCCACCAGCAGTCTGGGCAGGATGGAGACCCAGTACTTC	CATSSLGRMETQYF
TRBV9	TRBJ1-1	TRBD1	-	TGTGCCAGCAGCGTAGGGGACAGGGCGAGTGAAGCTTTCTTT	CASSVGDRASEAFF
TRBV19	TRBJ1-1	-	-	TGTGCCAGTAGTATGGGGGGGCAAGATGATAACACTGAAGCTTTCTTT	CASSMGGQDDNTEAFF
TRBV7-2	TRBJ2-5	-	-	TGTGCCAGCAGCGCCTCGGGGGTAGCGGTCCCGGAGACCCAGTACTTC	CASSASGVAVPETQYF
TRBV10-3	TRBJ1-5	TRBD1	-	TGTGCCGCGGCCCGGGACAGCATGGAGCCCCAGCATTTT	CAAARDSMEPQHF
TRBV10-3	TRBJ1-1	TRBD1	-	TGTGCCATCAGCCCTGGGACAGGGGAAGGAGCTTTCTTT	CAISPGTGEGAFF
TRBV7-9	TRBJ2-3	TRBD2	-	TGTGCCAGCAGCCGGACTAGCGGGGCGTTTGATACGCAGTATTTT	CASSRTSGAFDTQYF
TRBV6-5	TRBJ1-2	TRBD1	-	TGTGCCAGCACCCTATCAGGGGGCATCGACTATGGCTACACCTTC	CASTLSGGIDYGYTF
TRBV5-5	TRBJ1-2	-	-	TGTGCCAGCACCAAATTGGACGGAGGACGCTACACCTTC	CASTKLDGGRYTF
TRBV4-1	TRBJ2-3	-	-	TGCGCCAGCAGCCACCCTCGCACAGATACGCAGTATTTT	CASSHPRTDTQYF
TRBV18	TRBJ2-6	-	-	TGTGCCAGCTCAGAACGCGACTCTGGGGCCAACGTCCTGACTTTC	CASSERDSGANVLTF
TRBV6-1	TRBJ2-7	-	-	TGTGCCAGTTCAAGACTGTCCTACGAGCAGTACTTC	CASSRLSYEQYF
TRBV19	TRBJ2-2	-	-	TGTGCCAGTAGGAGGGGGGGCTCCACCGGGGAGCTGTTTTTT	CASRRGGSTGELFF
TRBV20-1	TRBJ1-5	-	-	TGCAGTGCTAGAGGCGGGTCGGCCCAGCATTTT	CSARGGSAQHF
TRBV7-6	TRBJ2-1	TRBD2	-	TGTGCCAGCAGCTTAGCGAGCGGGGTAAATGAGCAGTTCTTC	CASSLASGVNEQFF